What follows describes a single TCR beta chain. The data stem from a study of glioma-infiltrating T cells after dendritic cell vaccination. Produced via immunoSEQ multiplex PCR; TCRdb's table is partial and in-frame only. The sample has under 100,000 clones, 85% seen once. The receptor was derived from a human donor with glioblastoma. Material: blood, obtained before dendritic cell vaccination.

The CDR3 sequence is CASSPGQVREKLFF. In DNA form, the CDR3 reads TGCGCCAGCAGCCCGGGACAGGTCCGCGAAAAACTGTTTTTT. V is TRBV5-1 and J is TRBJ1-4; 8 bases line up with TRBD1. V lost 4 bases, J lost 8 bases, and 7 bases stayed unmatched. The germline V gene encodes CDR1 SGHRS and CDR2 YFSETQ. The length of the CDR3 is 14 residues.